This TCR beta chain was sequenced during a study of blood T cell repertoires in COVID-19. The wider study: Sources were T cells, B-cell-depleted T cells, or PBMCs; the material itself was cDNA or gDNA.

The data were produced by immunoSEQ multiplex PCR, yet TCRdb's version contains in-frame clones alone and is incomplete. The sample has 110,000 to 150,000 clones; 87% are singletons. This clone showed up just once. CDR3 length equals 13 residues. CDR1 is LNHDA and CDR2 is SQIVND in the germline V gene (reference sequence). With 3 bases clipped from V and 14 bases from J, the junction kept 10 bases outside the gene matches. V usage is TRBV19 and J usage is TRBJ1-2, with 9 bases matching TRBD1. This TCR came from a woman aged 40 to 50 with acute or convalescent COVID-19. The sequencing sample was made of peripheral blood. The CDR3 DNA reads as TGTGCCAGTAGTATGGGGACAGGGAACCCCAATACCTTC. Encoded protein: CASSMGTGNPNTF.